This T cell receptor (beta chain) was retrieved from a study of a mutant IDH1 vaccine in newly diagnosed glioma. Study-wide context: Eight vaccine doses were administered to patients at weeks 1, 3, 5, 7, 11, 15, 19 and 23. Beforehand, treatment had been radiotherapy, temozolomide, or both; the majority received both. Initiation of the vaccine course occurred 4-6 weeks after radiotherapy alone, or alongside temozolomide cycles.

The data were produced by immunoSEQ multiplex PCR, yet TCRdb's version contains in-frame clones alone and is incomplete. This sample has some 80,000 clones; more than 80% occur once, and the top ten carry around 0.73%. The CDR3 is made up of 14 amino acids. The germline V gene has CDR1 SQVTM and CDR2 ANQGSEA. V trimming: 6 bases; J trimming: 8 bases; junction bases outside the gene matches: 11. The sample's time point: week 23, last vaccination. Vaccination comprised doses that each held 300 ug of mutant IDH1 20-mer peptide, plus topical imiquimod. The donors had new WHO grade 3 or 4 astrocytomas; these were IDH1-mutant and ATRX-lost. This clone was counted a few times. Its antigen is unknown.

The chain has TRBV29-1 and TRBJ1-2, with 11 bases identical to TRBD1. Sequencing used PBMCs, obtained from a glioma patient whose treatment included an IDH1 peptide vaccine. This clonotype was obtained from a woman aged 45-65 years with glioma. The chain's CDR3 is CSVSYGQGAPGYTF. CDR3 sequence (DNA): TGCAGCGTGAGTTACGGACAGGGGGCGCCGGGCTACACCTTC.